The rows below give T cell receptor beta chains drawn from one sample of a study of T cell clusters in autoimmune cytopenias. TCRdb reprocessed the multiplex PCR reads and reports one entry per CDR3 protein, with no DNA. The listing records about 8,400 distinct CDR3 sequences. The material sequenced was peripheral blood. Receptor source: a human donor with an autoimmune cytopenia or autoimmune hepatitis (not recorded which). The CDR3 runs from the conserved cysteine through the conserved F or W. The size entry is marked missing in some rows and otherwise reads once, few, many or a size class.

clone size	V gene	J gene	CDR3 protein
.	TRBV5-4	TRBJ1-4	CASSLWTGVANEKLFF
.	TRBV6-6	TRBJ1-6	CASRTGHAGSSPLHF
medium-sized	TRBV11-2	TRBJ2-1	CASSLEPGAASEQFF
medium-sized	TRBV20-1	TRBJ1-6	CSAAPGGKSPLHF
medium-sized	TRBV20-1	TRBJ2-3	CSASLVSADTQYF
.	TRBV12-3/TRBV12-4	TRBJ1-6	CASSLGGQHSPLHF
.	TRBV19	TRBJ2-3	CASSLGQGSDTQYF
.	TRBV20-1	TRBJ2-3	CSVGGARITDTQYF
medium-sized	TRBV7-2	TRBJ1-2	CASSRLVGRNYGYTF
.	TRBV5-1	TRBJ2-1	CASSLALASYNEQFF
.	TRBV20-1	TRBJ1-2	CSARDAQRQARNYGYTF
medium-sized	TRBV11-2	TRBJ2-7	CASSYDRNEQYF
medium-sized	TRBV30	TRBJ1-2	CACAVEDYGYTF
.	TRBV9	TRBJ1-6	CASSVGGSSPLHF
medium-sized	TRBV20-1	TRBJ2-7	CSARLSGYYEQYF
.	TRBV9	TRBJ1-2	CASSSRTGMDYGYTF
.	TRBV12-5	TRBJ2-3	CASGLGQLTSTDTQYF
.	TRBV30	TRBJ2-7	CAWTPRGKGEQYF
.	TRBV20-1	TRBJ1-2	CSARGTGGYTF
.	TRBV12-3/TRBV12-4	TRBJ2-2	CASSPPRSAGELFF
.	TRBV7-2	TRBJ1-1	CASSQRSQGTEAFF
medium-sized	TRBV30	TRBJ1-2	CAWNADSNYGYTF
.	TRBV20-1	TRBJ1-5	CSALLTGSNQPQHF
.	TRBV20-1	TRBJ1-5	CSARDPRDSLNQPQHF
.	TRBV10-3	TRBJ1-2	CAISEFTGSGGYTF
.	TRBV27	TRBJ2-7	CASSLALPGLAGVVPYEQYF
.	TRBV5-4	TRBJ1-4	CASRAGQDATNEKLFF
.	TRBV5-1	TRBJ1-6	CASSLGRRDRSSPLHF
.	TRBV6-5	TRBJ1-2	CASSGANYGYTF
.	TRBV2	TRBJ2-1	CASSGSSGYNEQFF
.	TRBV7-2	TRBJ1-2	CASSLFGTGEGYTF
.	TRBV5-1	TRBJ1-1	CASSLMTGDPEAFF
medium-sized	TRBV7-6	TRBJ2-5	CASSLGLDPQETQYF
medium-sized	TRBV30	TRBJ2-1	CAWSVGPSYNEQFF
.	TRBV6-5	TRBJ2-1	CASSYSRLQSHEQFF
.	TRBV5-1	TRBJ1-6	CASSLGLGTANSPLHF
medium-sized	TRBV30	TRBJ1-4	CAWSTGTGNEKLFF
.	TRBV30	TRBJ1-1	CAWSLGTTEAFF
.	TRBV4-2	TRBJ1-5	CASSQEFSNQPQHF
medium-sized	TRBV29-1	TRBJ2-1	CSVASGGRSFF
medium-sized	TRBV30	TRBJ2-1	CAWTHGLFSYNEQFF
.	TRBV20-1	TRBJ2-3	CSAQHRTSGFTDTQYF
.	TRBV5-4	TRBJ2-1	CASSGRTGSTIYNEQFF
.	TRBV24-1	TRBJ1-1	CATSDNPGPNTEAFF
.	TRBV11-3	TRBJ2-3	CASSLGLAGGDTQYF
.	TRBV11-2	TRBJ1-2	CASSLAQGADGYTF
.	TRBV10-3	TRBJ2-1	CAISESGAGGTYNEQFF
.	TRBV12-3/TRBV12-4	TRBJ2-3	CASSFAGLVSADTQYF
medium-sized	TRBV7-6	TRBJ2-7	CASSLARGEQYF
.	TRBV10-2	TRBJ2-1	CASEGLGVLFF